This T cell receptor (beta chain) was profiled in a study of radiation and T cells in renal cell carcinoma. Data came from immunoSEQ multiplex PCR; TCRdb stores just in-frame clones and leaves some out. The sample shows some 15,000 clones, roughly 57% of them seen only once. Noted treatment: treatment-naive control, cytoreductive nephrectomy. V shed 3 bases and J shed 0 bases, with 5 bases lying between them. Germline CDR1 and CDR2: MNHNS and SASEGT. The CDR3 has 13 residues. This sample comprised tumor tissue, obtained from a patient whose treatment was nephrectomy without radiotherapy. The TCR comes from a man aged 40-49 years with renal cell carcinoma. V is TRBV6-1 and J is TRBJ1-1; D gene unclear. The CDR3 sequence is CASSEGMNTEAFF. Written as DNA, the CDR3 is TGTGCCAGCAGTGAGGGAATGAACACTGAAGCTTTCTTT.